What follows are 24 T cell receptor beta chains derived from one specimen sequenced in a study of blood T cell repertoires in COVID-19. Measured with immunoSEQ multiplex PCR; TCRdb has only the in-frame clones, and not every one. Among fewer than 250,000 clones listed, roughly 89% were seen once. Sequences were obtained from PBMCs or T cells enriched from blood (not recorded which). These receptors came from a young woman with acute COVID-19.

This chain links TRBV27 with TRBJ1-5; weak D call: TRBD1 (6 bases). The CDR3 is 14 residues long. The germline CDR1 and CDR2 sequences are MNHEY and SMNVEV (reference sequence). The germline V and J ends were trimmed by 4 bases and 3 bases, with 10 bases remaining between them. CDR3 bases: TGTGCCAGCAGTTCCGACAGGACCAATCAGCCCCAGCATTTT. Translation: CASSSDRTNQPQHF.

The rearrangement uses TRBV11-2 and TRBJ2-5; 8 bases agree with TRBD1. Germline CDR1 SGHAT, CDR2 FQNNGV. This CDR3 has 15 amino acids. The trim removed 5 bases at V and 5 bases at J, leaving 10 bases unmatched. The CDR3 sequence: CASSRPRGQVETQYF. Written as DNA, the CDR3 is TGTGCCAGCAGCCGACCCCGGGGACAGGTGGAGACCCAGTACTTC.

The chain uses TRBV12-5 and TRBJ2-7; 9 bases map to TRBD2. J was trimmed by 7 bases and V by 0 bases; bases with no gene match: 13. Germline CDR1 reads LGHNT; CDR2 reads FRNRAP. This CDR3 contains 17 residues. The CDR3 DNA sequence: TGTGCTAGTGGTTTGGTACCGACTAGCGGTAGTCTTTGGGAGCAGTACTTC. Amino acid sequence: CASGLVPTSGSLWEQYF.

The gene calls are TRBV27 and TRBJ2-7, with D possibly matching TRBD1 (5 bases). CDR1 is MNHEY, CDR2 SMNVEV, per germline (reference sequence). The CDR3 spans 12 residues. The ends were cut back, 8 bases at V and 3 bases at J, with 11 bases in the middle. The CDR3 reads CASGSGLYEQYF. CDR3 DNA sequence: TGTGCCAGCGGATCAGGGCTCTACGAGCAGTACTTC.

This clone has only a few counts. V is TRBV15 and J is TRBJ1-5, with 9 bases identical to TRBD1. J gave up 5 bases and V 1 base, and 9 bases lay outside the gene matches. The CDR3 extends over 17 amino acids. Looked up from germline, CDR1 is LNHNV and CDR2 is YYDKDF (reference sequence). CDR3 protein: CATSRGPGQGKDQPQHF. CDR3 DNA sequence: TGTGCCACCAGCAGAGGACCGGGACAGGGTAAGGATCAGCCCCAGCATTTT. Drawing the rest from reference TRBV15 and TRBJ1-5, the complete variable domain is DAMVIQNPRYQVTQFGKPVTLSCSQTLNHNVMYWYQQKSSQAPKLLFHYYDKDFNNEADTPDNFQSRRPNTSFCFLDIRSPGLGDTAMYLCATSRGPGQGKDQPQHFGDGTRLSIL.

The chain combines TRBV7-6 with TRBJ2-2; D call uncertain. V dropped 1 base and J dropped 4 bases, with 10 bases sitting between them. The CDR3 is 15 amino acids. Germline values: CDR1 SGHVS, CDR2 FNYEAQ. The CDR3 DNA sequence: TGTGCCAGCAGCTTAGATTCTAGTCCCACCGGGGAGCTGTTTTTT. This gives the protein CASSLDSSPTGELFF.

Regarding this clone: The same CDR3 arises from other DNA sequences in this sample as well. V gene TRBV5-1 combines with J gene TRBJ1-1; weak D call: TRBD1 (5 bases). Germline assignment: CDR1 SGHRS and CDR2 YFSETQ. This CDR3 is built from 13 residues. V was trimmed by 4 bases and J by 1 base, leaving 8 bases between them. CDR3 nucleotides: TGCGCCAGCAGCCATGGACAGAACACTGAAGCTTTCTTT. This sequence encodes CASSHGQNTEAFF.

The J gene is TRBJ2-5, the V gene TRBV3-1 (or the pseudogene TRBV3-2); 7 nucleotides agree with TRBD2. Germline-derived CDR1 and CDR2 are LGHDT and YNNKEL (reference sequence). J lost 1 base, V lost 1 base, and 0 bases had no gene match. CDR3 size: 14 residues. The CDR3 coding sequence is TGTGCCAGCAGCCAAGGGGAGGGCCAAGAGACCCAGTACTTC. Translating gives CASSQGEGQETQYF.

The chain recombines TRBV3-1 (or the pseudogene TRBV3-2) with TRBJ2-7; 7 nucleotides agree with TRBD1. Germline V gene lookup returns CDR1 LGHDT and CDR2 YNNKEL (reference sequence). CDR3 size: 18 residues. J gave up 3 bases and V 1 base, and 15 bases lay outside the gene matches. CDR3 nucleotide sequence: TGTGCCAGCAGCCAAGTAGCGCATAGGGGGCTAGTGAGCTACGAGCAGTACTTC. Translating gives CASSQVAHRGLVSYEQYF.

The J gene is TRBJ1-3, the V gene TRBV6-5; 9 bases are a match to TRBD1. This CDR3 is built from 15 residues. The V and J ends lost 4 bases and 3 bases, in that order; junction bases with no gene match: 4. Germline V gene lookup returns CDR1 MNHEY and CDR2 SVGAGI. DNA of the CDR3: TGTGCCAGCAGTTCGGACAGGGGATATGGAAACACCATATATTTT. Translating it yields CASSSDRGYGNTIYF.

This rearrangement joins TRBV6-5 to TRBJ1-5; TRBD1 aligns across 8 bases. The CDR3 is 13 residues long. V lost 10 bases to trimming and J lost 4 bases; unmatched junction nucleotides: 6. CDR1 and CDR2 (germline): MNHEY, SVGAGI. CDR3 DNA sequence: TGTGCCACCGCCCGACAGGGGAATCAGCCCCAGCATTTT. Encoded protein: CATARQGNQPQHF.

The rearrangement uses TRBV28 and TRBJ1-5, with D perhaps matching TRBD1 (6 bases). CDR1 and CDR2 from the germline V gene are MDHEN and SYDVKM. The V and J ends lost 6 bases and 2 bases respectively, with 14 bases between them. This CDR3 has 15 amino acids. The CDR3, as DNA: TGTGCCAGCAGGGGGACATCCTGGGGCAATCAGCCCCAGCATTTT. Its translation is CASRGTSWGNQPQHF.

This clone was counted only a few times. CDR3: CATSRDPDEKLFF. For the CDR3, the DNA is TGTGCCACCAGCAGAGATCCGGATGAAAAACTGTTTTTT. The chain has TRBV15 and TRBJ1-4; the D is unclear. The germline gives CDR1 LNHNV, CDR2 YYDKDF (reference sequence). The V end lost 0 bases, the J end lost 6 bases, and 5 bases lay between the germline ends. CDR3 size: 13 residues.

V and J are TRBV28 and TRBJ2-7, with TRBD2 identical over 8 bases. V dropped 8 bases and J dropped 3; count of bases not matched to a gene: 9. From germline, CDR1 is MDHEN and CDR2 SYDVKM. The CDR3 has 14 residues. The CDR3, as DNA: TGTGCCAGCGCAAACCGGGGGGGTGGCTACGAGCAGTACTTC. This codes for CASANRGGGYEQYF.

CDR3 sequence reads: CAISVNSGGAGELFF. CDR3 in DNA: TGTGCCATCAGTGTGAATAGCGGGGGGGCCGGGGAGCTGTTTTTT. This chain links TRBV10-3 with TRBJ2-2; TRBD2 agrees at 11 bases. CDR3 length equals 15 residues. Germline lookup yields CDR1 ENHRY and CDR2 SYGVKD. The V segment lost 4 bases and the J segment 6 bases; nucleotides outside the gene matches: 4.

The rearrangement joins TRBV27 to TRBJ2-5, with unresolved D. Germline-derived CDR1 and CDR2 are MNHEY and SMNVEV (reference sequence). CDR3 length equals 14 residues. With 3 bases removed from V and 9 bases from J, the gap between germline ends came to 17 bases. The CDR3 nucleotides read TGTGCCAGCAGTTTCTCTGCACACCTCAAATCCCAGTACTTC. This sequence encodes CASSFSAHLKSQYF.

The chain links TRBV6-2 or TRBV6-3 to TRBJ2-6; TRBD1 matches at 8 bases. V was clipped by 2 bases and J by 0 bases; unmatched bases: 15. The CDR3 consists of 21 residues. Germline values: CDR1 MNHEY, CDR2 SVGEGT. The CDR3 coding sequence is TGTGCCAGCAGTTACGAGTGGGGAGCTGGACAGGGAACCTCTGGGGCCAACGTCCTGACTTTC. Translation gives CASSYEWGAGQGTSGANVLTF.

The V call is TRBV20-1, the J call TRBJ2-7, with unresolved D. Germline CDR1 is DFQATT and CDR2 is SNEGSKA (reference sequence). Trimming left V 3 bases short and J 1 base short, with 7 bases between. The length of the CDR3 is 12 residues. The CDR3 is CSASDLSYEQYF. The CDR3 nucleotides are TGCAGTGCTAGTGACCTTTCCTACGAGCAGTACTTC.

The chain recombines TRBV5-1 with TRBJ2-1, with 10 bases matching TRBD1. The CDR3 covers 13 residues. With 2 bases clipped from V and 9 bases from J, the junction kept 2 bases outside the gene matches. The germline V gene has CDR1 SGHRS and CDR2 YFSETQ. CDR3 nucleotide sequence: TGCGCCAGCAGCTTTGGACAGGGGGGTGAGCAGTTCTTC. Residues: CASSFGQGGEQFF. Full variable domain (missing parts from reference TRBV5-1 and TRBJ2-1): KAGVTQTPRYLIKTRGQQVTLSCSPISGHRSVSWYQQTPGQGLQFLFEYFSETQRNKGNFPGRFSGRQFSNSRSEMNVSTLELGDSALYLCASSFGQGGEQFFGPGTRLTVL.

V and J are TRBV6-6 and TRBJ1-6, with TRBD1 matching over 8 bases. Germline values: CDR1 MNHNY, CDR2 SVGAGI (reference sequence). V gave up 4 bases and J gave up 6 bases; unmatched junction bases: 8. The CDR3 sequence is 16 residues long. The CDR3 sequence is CASSFSGGVGNSPLHF. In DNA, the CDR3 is TGTGCCAGCAGTTTCTCAGGGGGCGTGGGTAATTCACCCCTCCACTTT.

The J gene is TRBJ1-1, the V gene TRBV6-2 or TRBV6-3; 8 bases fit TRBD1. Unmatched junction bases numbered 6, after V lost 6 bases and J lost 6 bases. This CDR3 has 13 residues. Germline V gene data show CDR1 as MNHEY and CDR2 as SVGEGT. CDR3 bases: TGTGCCAGCAGCCAAGACAGGGGCTCTGAAGCTTTCTTT. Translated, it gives CASSQDRGSEAFF.

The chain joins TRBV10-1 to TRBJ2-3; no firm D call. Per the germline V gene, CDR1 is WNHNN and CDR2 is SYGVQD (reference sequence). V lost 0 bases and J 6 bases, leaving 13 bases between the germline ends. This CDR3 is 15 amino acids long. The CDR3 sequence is CASSESVPGWDTQYF. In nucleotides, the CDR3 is TGCGCCAGCAGTGAGTCGGTGCCAGGCTGGGATACGCAGTATTTT.

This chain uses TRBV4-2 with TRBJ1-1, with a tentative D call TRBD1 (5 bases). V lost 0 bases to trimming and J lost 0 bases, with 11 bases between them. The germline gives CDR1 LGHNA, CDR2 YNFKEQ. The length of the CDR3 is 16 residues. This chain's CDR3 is CASSQEDQGMNTEAFF. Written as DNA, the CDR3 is TGTGCCAGCAGCCAAGAGGATCAGGGCATGAACACTGAAGCTTTCTTT.

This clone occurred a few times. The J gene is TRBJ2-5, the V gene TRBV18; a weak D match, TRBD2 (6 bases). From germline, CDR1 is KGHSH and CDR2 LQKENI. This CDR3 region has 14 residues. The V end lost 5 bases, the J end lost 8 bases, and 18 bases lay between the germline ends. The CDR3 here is CASSEAGLKKTQYF. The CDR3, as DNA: TGTGCCAGCTCAGAGGCGGGGCTGAAGAAAACCCAGTACTTC.